Reported below is one T cell receptor beta chain. This clonotype has at least ten counts. This receptor's antigen is unknown. Base quality data are lacking; no much larger clone is found one base away. The source of the sample is a study of T-cell reconstitution after alpha-beta-depleted transplantation in children (dated by TCRdb to about 2016). With regard to the full study: Using TCR repertoire profiling, the study quantitatively followed how T-cell immune reconstitution unfolded in children after TCRalphabeta/CD19-depleted allogeneic hematopoietic cell transplantation.

The treatment or condition label, as the study defines it: allogeneic hematopoietic cell transplantation with graft depleted of TCRalphabeta T cells and CD19 B cells. Transplant recipients were children who received TCRalphabeta/CD19-depleted allogeneic hematopoietic cell grafts. Receptor amplification or capture employed PCR. The instrument given in TCRdb is Illumina HiSeq 2500. Molecular barcoding was employed in the preparation of TCR libraries, with unique molecular identifiers being used to normalize TCRbeta repertoire quantification. TCRdb's own reprocessing of the public reads used fastp at Q25 and MiXCR and kept productive beta chains. Each CDR3 protein gets just one entry, which takes the most common genes and DNA from the rows behind it. The sample data list about 290,000 distinct CDR3 sequences, and just over 7.5% of these were observed just once. Approximately 8.6% of the sample goes to the ten largest clones.

Clipping removes 6 bases from V and 6 bases from J, with 8 as the unmatched junction base count. There are 16 amino acids in the CDR3, from cysteine to phenylalanine inclusive. Only the CDR3 part of the read is kept: 48 bases, read in frame from the first base. The germline V gene supplies CDR1 MNHEY and CDR2 SVGAGI. What the work shows at the level of the full study, not this receptor alone: Over the following months the frequencies of hyperexpanded clones went down, and after one year T-cell counts and TCRbeta diversity were mostly credited to newly produced T cells. The high TCRbeta diversity at day 60 in some patients was ascribed to recipient T cells and intrathymic progenitors that had survived conditioning. Apparently early alphabetaT-cell count recovery about two months after transplant reportedly relied on only several hundred rapidly expanded clones derived from non-depleted graft cells.

The receptor comes from a female patient aged 2 to 10 who had a stem cell transplant for Fanconi anemia, so the T cells may come from the graft donor. The specimen comprised peripheral blood, sampled 360 days after TCRalphabeta/CD19-depleted stem cell transplant. The chain employs TRBV6-5 and TRBJ2-3, and TRBD2 aligns with 14 junction nucleotides. The CDR3 sequence is CASSRGGLAGVDTQYF. The bases read TGTGCCAGCAGCCGGGGGGGACTAGCGGGGGTGGATACGCAGTATTTT.